The clone carrying this T cell receptor beta chain came up a few times. What it recognizes is unknown. These data originate in a study of cytomegalovirus exposure and HLA in healthy donors. Study results and caveats: Most TCRs appeared rarely, but some public TCRs recurred in many donors. An analysis done earlier found most TCR beta V segments productive about 87% or about 30% of the time.

13 Jbeta primers and 60 Vbeta primers were used for the PCR. Assay used: immunoSEQ multiplex PCR; TCRdb lists only in-frame clones, some missing. The sample shows about 82,000 clones, 70% to 85% of them seen only once. V was pared by 4 bases and J by 6 bases, with 3 bases of the junction left unmatched. The CDR3 is 13 amino acids. Germline V CDR1 and CDR2: SGHTA, FQGNSA. The J gene is TRBJ2-7, the V gene TRBV7-2; 10 bases are shared with TRBD1. Material for sequencing was PBMCs. The receptor's source is a human donor in good health. The chain's CDR3 is CASSSGQGREQYF. The CDR3 bases are TGTGCCAGCAGCTCGGGACAGGGGCGCGAGCAGTACTTC. Looking up the rest from reference TRBV7-2 and TRBJ2-7 gives the full variable domain: GAGVSQSPSNKVTEKGKDVELRCDPISGHTALYWYRQSLGQGLEFLIYFQGNSAPDKSGLPSDRFSAERTGGSVSTLTIQRTQQEDSAVYLCASSSGQGREQYFGPGTRLTVT.